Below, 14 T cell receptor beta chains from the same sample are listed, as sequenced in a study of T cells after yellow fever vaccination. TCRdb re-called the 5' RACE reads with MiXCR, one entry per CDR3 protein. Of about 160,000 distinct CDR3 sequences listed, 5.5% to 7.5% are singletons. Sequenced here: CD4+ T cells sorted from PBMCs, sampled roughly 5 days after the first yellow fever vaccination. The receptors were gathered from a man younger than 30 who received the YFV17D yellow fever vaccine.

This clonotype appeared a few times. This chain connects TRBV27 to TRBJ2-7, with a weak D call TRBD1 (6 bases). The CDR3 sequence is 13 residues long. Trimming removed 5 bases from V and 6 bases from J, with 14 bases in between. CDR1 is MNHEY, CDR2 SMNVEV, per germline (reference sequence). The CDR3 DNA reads TGTGCCAGCAGTCGGGCAGGGGCCTCCGAGCAGTACGTC. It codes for CASSRAGASEQYV.

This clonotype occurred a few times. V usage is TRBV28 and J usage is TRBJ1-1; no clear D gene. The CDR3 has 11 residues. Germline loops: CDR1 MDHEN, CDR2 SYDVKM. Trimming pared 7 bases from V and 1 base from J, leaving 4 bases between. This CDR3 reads CASTENTEAFF. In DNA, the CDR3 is TGTGCCAGCACAGAGAACACTGAAGCTTTCTTT.

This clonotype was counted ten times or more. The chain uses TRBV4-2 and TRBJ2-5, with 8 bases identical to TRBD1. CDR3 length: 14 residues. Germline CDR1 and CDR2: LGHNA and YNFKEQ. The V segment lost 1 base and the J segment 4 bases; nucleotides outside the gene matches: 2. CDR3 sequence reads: CASSQGDRGETQYF. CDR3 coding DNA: TGTGCCAGCAGCCAAGGCGACAGGGGAGAGACCCAGTACTTC.

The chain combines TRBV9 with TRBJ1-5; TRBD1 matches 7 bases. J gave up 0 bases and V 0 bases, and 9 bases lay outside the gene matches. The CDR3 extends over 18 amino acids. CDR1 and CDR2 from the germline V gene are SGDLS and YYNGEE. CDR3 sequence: CASSVERNRGYSNQPQHF. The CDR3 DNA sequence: TGTGCCAGCAGCGTAGAAAGGAACAGGGGTTATAGCAATCAGCCCCAGCATTTT.

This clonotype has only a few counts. CDR3 DNA sequence: TGCGCCAGCAGCTTGTTTGCCAGGGTCGATGAGCAGTTCTTC. It translates to CASSLFARVDEQFF. The rearrangement uses TRBV5-1 and TRBJ2-1, with D maybe TRBD1 (5 bases). The CDR3 sequence is 14 residues long. Germline CDR1 reads SGHRS; CDR2 reads YFSETQ. V was trimmed by 1 base and J by 8 bases, leaving 13 bases between them.

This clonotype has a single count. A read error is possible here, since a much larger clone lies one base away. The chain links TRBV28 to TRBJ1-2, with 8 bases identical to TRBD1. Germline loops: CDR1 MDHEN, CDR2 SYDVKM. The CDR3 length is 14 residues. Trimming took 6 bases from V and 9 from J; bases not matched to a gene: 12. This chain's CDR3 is CASRWTGTVWSYTF. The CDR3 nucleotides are TGTGCCAGCAGGTGGACAGGGACTGTCTGGAGCTACACCTTC.

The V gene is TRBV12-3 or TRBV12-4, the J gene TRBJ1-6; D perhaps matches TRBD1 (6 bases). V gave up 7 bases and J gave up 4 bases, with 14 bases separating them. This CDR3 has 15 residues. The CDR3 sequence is CASTYQGLYNSPLHF. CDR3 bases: TGTGCCAGCACTTACCAGGGGTTATATAATTCACCCCTCCACTTT.

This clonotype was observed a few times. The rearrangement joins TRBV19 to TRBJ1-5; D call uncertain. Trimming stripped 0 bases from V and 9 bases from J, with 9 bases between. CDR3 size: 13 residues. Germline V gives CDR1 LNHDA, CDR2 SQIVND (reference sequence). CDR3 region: CASSIERERPQHF. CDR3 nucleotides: TGTGCCAGTAGTATAGAGAGAGAGAGGCCCCAGCATTTT. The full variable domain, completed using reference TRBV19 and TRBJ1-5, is DGGITQSPKYLFRKEGQNVTLSCEQNLNHDAMYWYRQDPGQGLRLIYYSQIVNDFQKGDIAEGYSVSREKKESFPLTVTSAQKNPTAFYLCASSIERERPQHFGDGTRLSIL.

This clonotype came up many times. The CDR3 protein is CASSPRTSGLDNEQFF. Here the CDR3 DNA reads TGTGCCAGCTCACCGAGGACTAGCGGGCTCGACAATGAGCAGTTCTTC. V gene TRBV18 combines with J gene TRBJ2-1; 11 nucleotides match TRBD2. CDR1 is KGHSH, CDR2 LQKENI, per germline. The CDR3 is 16 amino acids. Trimming removed 3 bases from V and 5 bases from J; junction bases left unmatched: 6.

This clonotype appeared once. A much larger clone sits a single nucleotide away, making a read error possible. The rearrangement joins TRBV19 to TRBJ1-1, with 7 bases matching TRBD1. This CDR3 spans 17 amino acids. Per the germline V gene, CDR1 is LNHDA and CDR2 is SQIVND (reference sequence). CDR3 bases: TGTGCCAGTAGTAAATTCCCGGGGATCCTGGGACAGACTGAAGTTTTCTTT. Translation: CASSKFPGILGQTEVFF.

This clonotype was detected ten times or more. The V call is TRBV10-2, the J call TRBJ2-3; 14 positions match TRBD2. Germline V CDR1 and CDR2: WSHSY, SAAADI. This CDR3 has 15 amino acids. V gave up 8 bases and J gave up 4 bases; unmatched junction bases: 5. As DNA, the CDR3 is TGCGCCAGCGAAAGGACTAGCGGGGGGCCAGATACGCAGTATTTT. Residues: CASERTSGGPDTQYF.

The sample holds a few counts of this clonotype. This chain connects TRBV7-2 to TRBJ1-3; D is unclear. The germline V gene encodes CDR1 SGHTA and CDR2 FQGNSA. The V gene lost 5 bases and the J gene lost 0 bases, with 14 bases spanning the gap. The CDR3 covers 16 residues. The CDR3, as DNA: TGTGCCAGCAGCCGCCGGGAGGGCCCCTCTGGAAACACCATATATTTT. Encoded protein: CASSRREGPSGNTIYF. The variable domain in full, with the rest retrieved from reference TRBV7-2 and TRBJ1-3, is GAGVSQSPSNKVTEKGKDVELRCDPISGHTALYWYRQSLGQGLEFLIYFQGNSAPDKSGLPSDRFSAERTGGSVSTLTIQRTQQEDSAVYLCASSRREGPSGNTIYFGEGSWLTVV.

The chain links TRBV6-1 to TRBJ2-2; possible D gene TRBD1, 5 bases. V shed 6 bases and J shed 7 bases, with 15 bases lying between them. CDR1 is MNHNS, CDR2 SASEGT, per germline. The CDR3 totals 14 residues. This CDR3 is CASRLTYRSGELFF. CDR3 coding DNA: TGTGCCAGCAGGCTAACATACAGGAGCGGGGAGCTGTTTTTT.

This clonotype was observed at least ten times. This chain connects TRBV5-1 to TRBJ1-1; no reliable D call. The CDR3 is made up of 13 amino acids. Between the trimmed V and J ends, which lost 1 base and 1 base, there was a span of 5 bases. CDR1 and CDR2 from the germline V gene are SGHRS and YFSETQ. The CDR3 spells CASSLLENTEAFF. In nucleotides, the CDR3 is TGCGCCAGCAGCTTGCTCGAGAACACTGAAGCTTTCTTT.